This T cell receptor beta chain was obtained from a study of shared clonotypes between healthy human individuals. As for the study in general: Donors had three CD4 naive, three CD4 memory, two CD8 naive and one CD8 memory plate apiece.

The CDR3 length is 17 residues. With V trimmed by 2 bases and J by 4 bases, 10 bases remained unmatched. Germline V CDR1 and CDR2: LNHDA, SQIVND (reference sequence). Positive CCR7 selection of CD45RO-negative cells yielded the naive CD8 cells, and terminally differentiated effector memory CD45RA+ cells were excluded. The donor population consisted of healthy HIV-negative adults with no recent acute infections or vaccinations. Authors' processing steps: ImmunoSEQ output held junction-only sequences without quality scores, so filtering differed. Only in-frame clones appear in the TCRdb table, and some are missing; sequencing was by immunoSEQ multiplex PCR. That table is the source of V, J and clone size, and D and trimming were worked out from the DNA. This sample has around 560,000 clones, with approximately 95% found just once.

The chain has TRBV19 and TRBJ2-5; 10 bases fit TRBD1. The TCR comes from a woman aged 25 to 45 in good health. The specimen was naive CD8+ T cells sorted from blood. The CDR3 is CASSIKPDRGRGETQYF. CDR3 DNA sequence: TGTGCCAGTAGTATAAAACCCGACAGGGGGCGAGGAGAGACCCAGTACTTC.